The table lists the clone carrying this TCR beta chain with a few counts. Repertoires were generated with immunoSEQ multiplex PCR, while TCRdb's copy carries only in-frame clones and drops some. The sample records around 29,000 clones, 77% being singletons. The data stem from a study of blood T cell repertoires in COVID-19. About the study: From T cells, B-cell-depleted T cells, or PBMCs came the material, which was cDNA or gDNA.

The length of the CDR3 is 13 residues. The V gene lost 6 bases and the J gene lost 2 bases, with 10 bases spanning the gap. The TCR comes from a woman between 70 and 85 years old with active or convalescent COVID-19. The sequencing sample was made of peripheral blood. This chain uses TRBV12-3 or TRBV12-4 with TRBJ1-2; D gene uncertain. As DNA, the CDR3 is TGTGCCAGCAGCTCTTCGTTAAACTATGGCTACACCTTC. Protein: CASSSSLNYGYTF.